Below, 30 T cell receptor beta chains from the same sample are listed, as sequenced in a study of CD8 T cells in Susac syndrome (dated by TCRdb to the late 2010s). Libraries were made using the immunoSEQ multiplex PCR assay. RNA was extracted using the RNeasy kit, and roughly 0.5 to 1 microgram was reverse transcribed with random hexamers. TCRdb redid the processing of the public reads, applying fastp at Q25 and MiXCR, and retained in-frame beta chains. Each entry is one CDR3 protein sequence, shown with its most common DNA and genes. The sample table lists over 95,000 distinct CDR3 sequences, under 95% of them with a count of one. Roughly 0.12% of the sample is taken by the ten largest. Source material: CD8+ T cells from PBMCs. These receptor sequences come from a human donor in good health.

The CDR3 reads CASMQAGRKETQYF. The CDR3 DNA is TGTGCCAGCATGCAAGCAGGCAGGAAAGAGACCCAGTACTTC. The chain employs TRBV6-5 and TRBJ2-5, with D unresolved. The CDR3 has 14 amino acids. The germline CDR1 and CDR2 sequences are MNHEY and SVGAGI. With 7 bases removed from V and 3 bases from J, the gap between germline ends came to 15 bases.

The rearrangement uses TRBV7-6 and TRBJ2-6, with D unresolved. Germline values: CDR1 SGHVS, CDR2 FNYEAQ. With 1 base removed from V and 1 base from J, the gap between germline ends came to 8 bases. The CDR3 totals 16 residues. CDR3 amino acids: CASSLGGTSGANVLTF. In nucleotides, the CDR3 is TGTGCCAGCAGCTTAGGGGGAACATCTGGGGCCAACGTCCTGACTTTC.

The rearrangement links TRBV20-1 to TRBJ2-7, with 11 nucleotides matching TRBD2. The CDR3 consists of 13 residues. V gave up 7 bases and J gave up 3 bases; unmatched junction bases: 5. Germline CDR1 reads DFQATT; CDR2 reads SNEGSKA (reference sequence). For the CDR3, the DNA is TGCAGTGTACCGGGACTAGCGGTCTACGAGCAGTACTTC. Translating gives CSVPGLAVYEQYF.

V gene TRBV6-2 or TRBV6-3 combines with J gene TRBJ2-5; D possibly corresponds to TRBD1 (6 bases). V dropped 6 bases and J dropped 5 bases, with 13 bases sitting between them. Germline loops: CDR1 MNHEY, CDR2 SVGEGT. This CDR3 is 13 amino acids long. CDR3 in amino acids: CASRTRGGETQYF. The CDR3 bases are TGTGCCAGCAGGACCAGGGGCGGGGAGACCCAGTACTTC.

This chain links TRBV7-8 with TRBJ2-1; TRBD2 matches at 9 bases. The length of the CDR3 is 15 residues. Germline-derived CDR1 and CDR2 are SGHVS and FQNEAQ. The V segment lost 1 base and the J segment 5 bases; nucleotides outside the gene matches: 3. This chain's CDR3 is CASSLGTSVHNEQFF. CDR3 coding DNA: TGTGCCAGCAGCTTAGGGACTAGCGTCCACAATGAGCAGTTCTTC.

The table lists this clonotype with a count of one. The chain links TRBV5-4 to TRBJ2-3, with TRBD1 matching over 9 bases. The CDR3 consists of 17 residues. The germline V gene has CDR1 SGHNT and CDR2 YYREEE (reference sequence). V dropped 3 bases and J dropped 2; count of bases not matched to a gene: 10. The CDR3 spells CASSSFGTGSFTDTQYF. Here the CDR3 DNA reads TGTGCCAGCAGCTCCTTCGGGACAGGGTCCTTCACAGATACGCAGTATTTT.

This chain connects TRBV7-8 to TRBJ1-1; perhaps TRBD1 as D (5 bases). This CDR3 contains 13 residues. Deletions cut 5 bases from V and 11 bases from J, with 18 bases between. The V gene's germline CDR1 is SGHVS and CDR2 FQNEAQ. CDR3 protein: CASSRLERGTAFF. The CDR3 region has the DNA TGTGCCAGCAGCCGGTTGGAGCGGGGGACGGCTTTCTTT.

The rearrangement links TRBV10-3 to TRBJ2-1; D possibly corresponds to TRBD2 (5 bases). Per germline, CDR1 ENHRY and CDR2 SYGVKD. Trimming stripped 0 bases from V and 4 bases from J, with 13 bases between. This CDR3 is 16 amino acids long. The CDR3 loop is CAISESGRGWYNEQFF. The DNA for the CDR3 is TGTGCCATCAGTGAGTCGGGTAGAGGGTGGTACAATGAGCAGTTCTTC.

The chain is built from TRBV6-2 or TRBV6-3 and TRBJ2-5; a possible D gene is TRBD2 (5 bases). Trimming pared 8 bases from V and 5 bases from J, leaving 18 bases between. Germline V gene lookup returns CDR1 MNHEY and CDR2 SVGEGT. This CDR3 is 14 amino acids long. For the CDR3, the DNA is TGTGCCAGCGGCCGGGAAGCTTCATTGGAGACCCAGTACTTC. It specifies CASGREASLETQYF.

This chain connects TRBV20-1 to TRBJ1-2, with D perhaps matching TRBD1 (6 bases). Germline V gene sequence: CDR1 DFQATT, CDR2 SNEGSKA (reference sequence). The CDR3 covers 16 residues. V lost 3 bases and J 1 base, leaving 18 bases between the germline ends. In DNA form, the CDR3 reads TGCAGTGCTAGGTTGGGGGGCAGGAAGAATAACTATGGCTACACCTTC. Encoded protein: CSARLGGRKNNYGYTF.

This chain connects TRBV5-6 to TRBJ2-7; 12 bases match TRBD1. J was trimmed by 5 bases and V by 4 bases; bases with no gene match: 4. The V gene's germline CDR1 is SGHDT and CDR2 YYEEEE. The length of the CDR3 is 14 residues. The CDR3 loop is CASSGTGGYNEQYF. Here the CDR3 DNA reads TGTGCCAGCAGCGGGACAGGGGGCTACAACGAGCAGTACTTC. Complete variable domain (other parts from reference TRBV5-6 and TRBJ2-7): DAGVTQSPTHLIKTRGQQVTLRCSPKSGHDTVSWYQQALGQGPQFIFQYYEEEERQRGNFPDRFSGHQFPNYSSELNVNALLLGDSALYLCASSGTGGYNEQYFGPGTRLTVT.

The V and J genes are TRBV3-1 and TRBJ1-2; perhaps TRBD1 as D (5 bases). The CDR3 contains 15 residues. Germline V gives CDR1 LGHDT, CDR2 YNNKEL (reference sequence). Trimming pared 0 bases from V and 3 bases from J, leaving 11 bases between. In DNA, the CDR3 is TGTGCCAGCAGCCAAGATCCCAGGGCTGACTATGGCTACACCTTC. This sequence encodes CASSQDPRADYGYTF.

The CDR3 protein is CASSVGPGGSDEKLFF. The CDR3 region has the DNA TGTGCCAGCAGCGTAGGTCCGGGGGGGAGCGATGAAAAACTGTTTTTT. V usage is TRBV9 and J usage is TRBJ1-4; D is perhaps TRBD1 (5 bases). Germline assignment: CDR1 SGDLS and CDR2 YYNGEE. V was cut by 0 bases and J by 6 bases, with 15 bases left in between. The CDR3 contains 16 residues.

This clonotype has just one count. This chain connects TRBV3-1 to TRBJ2-4; D not certain. The CDR3 has 15 amino acids. From germline, CDR1 is LGHDT and CDR2 YNNKEL (reference sequence). Between the trimmed V and J ends, which lost 7 bases and 1 base, there was a span of 14 bases. This chain's CDR3 is CASTLTPGAKNIQYF. Here the CDR3 DNA reads TGTGCCAGCACCCTCACCCCGGGCGCCAAAAACATTCAGTACTTC.

This clonotype was detected only once. The gene calls are TRBV20-1 and TRBJ2-1; the D call may be TRBD1 or TRBD2 (5 bases each). Germline assignment: CDR1 DFQATT and CDR2 SNEGSKA (reference sequence). This CDR3 is 17 amino acids long. V lost 2 bases and J 1 base, leaving 18 bases between the germline ends. The CDR3 protein is CSARLPSGTNSYNEQFF. CDR3 DNA: TGCAGTGCTAGACTCCCCTCCGGGACCAATTCCTACAATGAGCAGTTCTTC.

V usage is TRBV13 and J usage is TRBJ2-2, with unresolved D. The germline V gene encodes CDR1 PRHDT and CDR2 FYEKMQ (reference sequence). The CDR3 consists of 13 residues. The V gene lost 3 bases and the J gene lost 1 base, with 3 bases spanning the gap. The CDR3 region is CASSFRNTGELFF. The CDR3 region has the DNA TGTGCCAGCAGCTTCCGGAACACCGGGGAGCTGTTTTTT.

The chain couples TRBV19 to TRBJ2-1; the D is unclear. Trimming stripped 8 bases from V and 4 bases from J, with 18 bases between. The CDR3 consists of 15 residues. Germline V lookup: CDR1 LNHDA, CDR2 SQIVND (reference sequence). The CDR3 sequence: CASRTVVAPYNEQFF. The CDR3 DNA reads TGTGCCAGTCGTACCGTAGTAGCCCCATACAATGAGCAGTTCTTC.

V usage is TRBV6-2 or TRBV6-3 and J usage is TRBJ2-7, with TRBD1 matching over 9 bases. Trimming took 10 bases from V and 3 from J; bases not matched to a gene: 7. The CDR3 spans 13 residues. Germline loops: CDR1 MNHEY, CDR2 SVGEGT. CDR3 loop: CATIRDRDYEQYF. The CDR3 DNA is TGTGCCACCATCCGGGACAGGGACTACGAGCAGTACTTC.

This clonotype showed up just once. V usage is TRBV7-3 and J usage is TRBJ2-5; 14 bases line up with TRBD2. V shed 5 bases, J shed 5 bases, and the junction held 7 bases outside the gene matches. CDR3 size: 16 residues. CDR1 and CDR2 from the germline V gene are SGHTA and FQGTGA. The CDR3 DNA sequence: TGTGCCAGCAGCCCCGGGACTAGCGGGAGTGGCGAGACCCAGTACTTC. Protein sequence: CASSPGTSGSGETQYF.

V is TRBV4-3 and J is TRBJ2-2; unclear D gene. The length of the CDR3 is 13 residues. CDR1 is LGHNA and CDR2 is YSLEER in the germline V gene. V was trimmed by 1 base and J by 6 bases, leaving 6 bases between them. The CDR3 sequence is CASSQVKAGELFF. The CDR3 bases are TGCGCCAGCAGCCAAGTGAAGGCCGGGGAGCTGTTTTTT.

This rearrangement joins TRBV5-5 to TRBJ1-1; D is unresolved. Trimming left V 4 bases short and J 7 bases short, with 11 bases between. CDR3 length: 12 residues. Germline assignment: CDR1 SGHKS and CDR2 YYEKEE (reference sequence). The CDR3 nucleotides are TGTGCCAGCAGCCCGACGTTAGATGAAGCTTTCTTT. Translating it yields CASSPTLDEAFF.

The J gene is TRBJ2-1, the V gene TRBV30; 7 bases fit TRBD2. The germline CDR1 and CDR2 sequences are GTSNPN and SVGIG (reference sequence). Trimming took 2 bases from V and 5 from J; bases not matched to a gene: 12. The CDR3 length is 16 residues. The CDR3: CAWSLPSGPTDNEQFF. The CDR3 DNA follows: TGTGCCTGGAGTTTGCCTAGCGGCCCCACTGACAATGAGCAGTTCTTC.

This clonotype was picked up one time. The genes are TRBV5-1 and TRBJ2-5, with 12 bases fitting TRBD2. CDR1 and CDR2 from the germline V gene are SGHRS and YFSETQ. CDR3 size: 17 residues. J was trimmed by 5 bases and V by 0 bases; bases with no gene match: 8. The CDR3 here is CASSLAASGRASETQYF. The DNA of the CDR3 is TGCGCCAGCAGCTTGGCTGCTAGCGGGAGGGCCAGTGAGACCCAGTACTTC.

The chain uses TRBV2 and TRBJ2-5; TRBD1 agrees at 7 bases. Trimming took 5 bases from V and 5 from J; bases not matched to a gene: 8. The germline V gene encodes CDR1 SNHLY and CDR2 FYNNEI. This CDR3 spans 14 amino acids. CDR3 coding DNA: TGTGCCAGCAGTCTTCGGACAGGAGATGAGACCCAGTACTTC. This sequence encodes CASSLRTGDETQYF.

CDR3 in amino acids: CATSDPALPGYTF. CDR3 in DNA: TGTGCCACCAGTGATCCGGCCCTTCCCGGCTACACCTTC. The V and J genes are TRBV24-1 and TRBJ1-2, with D uncertain. V lost 3 bases, J lost 8 bases, and 12 bases lay in between. The CDR3 has 13 residues. The germline gives CDR1 KGHDR, CDR2 SFDVKD.

This chain joins TRBV27 and TRBJ1-1, with a possible D match to TRBD1 (6 bases). V shed 2 bases and J shed 4 bases, with 11 bases lying between them. This CDR3 is 14 amino acids long. The V gene's germline CDR1 is MNHEY and CDR2 SMNVEV (reference sequence). CDR3 sequence: CASSLQGSSTEAFF. DNA of the CDR3: TGTGCCAGCAGTTTACAGGGGTCGTCCACTGAAGCTTTCTTT.

This rearrangement joins TRBV29-1 to TRBJ1-1; D is undetermined. The V end lost 5 bases, the J end lost 3 bases, and 4 bases lay between the germline ends. Germline assignment: CDR1 SQVTM and CDR2 ANQGSEA. This CDR3 is built from 10 residues. The CDR3 is CSVIYTEAFF. CDR3 nucleotide sequence: TGCAGCGTTATATACACTGAAGCTTTCTTT.

The CDR3 DNA reads as TGCAGTGCTCCTCGGACAGGGGGCACTGAAGCTTTCTTT. Its protein is CSAPRTGGTEAFF. The chain recombines TRBV20-1 with TRBJ1-1; 10 bases line up with TRBD1. Germline CDR1 DFQATT, CDR2 SNEGSKA (reference sequence). Losses at the gene ends were 5 bases for V and 4 bases for J; bases not matched to a gene: 4. There are 13 residues in the CDR3.

CDR3 nucleotide sequence: TGTGCCAGCAGTTTTCAACGACCTAATGGCTACACCTTC. It codes for CASSFQRPNGYTF. The chain combines TRBV12-3 or TRBV12-4 with TRBJ1-2; D remains unclear. The CDR3 has 13 residues. V was clipped by 3 bases and J by 6 bases, with 11 bases between them.

The rearrangement uses TRBV29-1 and TRBJ2-5, with D possibly TRBD1 on 6 matching bases. Trimming shortened V by 4 bases and J by 5 bases, and 14 bases separated the two germline ends. The CDR3 contains 13 residues. The germline V gene encodes CDR1 SQVTM and CDR2 ANQGSEA. As DNA, the CDR3 is TGCAGCGTTGGAAGGACAGAAAGGGAGACCCAGTACTTC. It is translated as CSVGRTERETQYF.